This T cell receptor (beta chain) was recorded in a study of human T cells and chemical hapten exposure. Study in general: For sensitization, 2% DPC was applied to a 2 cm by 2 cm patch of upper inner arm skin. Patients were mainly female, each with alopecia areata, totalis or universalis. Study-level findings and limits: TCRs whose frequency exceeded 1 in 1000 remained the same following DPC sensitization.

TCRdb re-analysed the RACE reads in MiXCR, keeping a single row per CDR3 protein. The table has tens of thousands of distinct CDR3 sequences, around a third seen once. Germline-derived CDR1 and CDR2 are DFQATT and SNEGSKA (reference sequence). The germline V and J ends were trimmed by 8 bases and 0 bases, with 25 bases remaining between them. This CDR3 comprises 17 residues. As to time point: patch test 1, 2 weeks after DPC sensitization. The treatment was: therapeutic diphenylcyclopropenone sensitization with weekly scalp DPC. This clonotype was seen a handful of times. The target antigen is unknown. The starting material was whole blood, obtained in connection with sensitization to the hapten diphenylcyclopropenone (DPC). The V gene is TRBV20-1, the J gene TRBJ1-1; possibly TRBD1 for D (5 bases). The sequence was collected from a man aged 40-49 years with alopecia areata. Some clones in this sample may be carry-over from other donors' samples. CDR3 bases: TGCAGTTCCAGCATGCAGACGGGGGGAATTTTGAACACTGAAGCTTTCTTT. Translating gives CSSSMQTGGILNTEAFF.